These T cell receptor beta chains were read from a single sample in a study of blood T cell repertoires in COVID-19. Data came from immunoSEQ multiplex PCR; TCRdb stores just in-frame clones and leaves some out. The sample records roughly 51,000 clones, approximately 83% being singletons. Sequenced sample: peripheral blood. Every receptor here comes from a woman of 80 years or more with acute or convalescent COVID-19. CDR3s include the opening cysteine and the closing phenylalanine or tryptophan. The order of the fields is D gene, J gene, clone size, V gene, CDR3 DNA, CDR3 protein. The D gene is left open where the match is weak. A clone size is listed for some rows: how often the clone was seen (once, few, many), or a class if it is expanded.

d_call: NA; j_call: TRBJ2-7; clone_size: few; v_call: TRBV5-1; cdr3_nt: TGCGCCAGCAGCCGTTCTACGGGGACCTACGAGCAGTACTTC; cdr3_aa: CASSRSTGTYEQYF
d_call: TRBD1; j_call: TRBJ1-4; clone_size: few; v_call: TRBV7-2; cdr3_nt: TGTGCCAGCAGCCCCCAGGGGGTTGGGGAAAAACTGTTTTTT; cdr3_aa: CASSPQGVGEKLFF
d_call: TRBD1; j_call: TRBJ2-7; clone_size: NA; v_call: TRBV7-6; cdr3_nt: TGTGCCAGCAGCCGATCAACAGGGGGCTCCTACGAGCAGTACTTC; cdr3_aa: CASSRSTGGSYEQYF
d_call: NA; j_call: TRBJ1-6; clone_size: once; v_call: TRBV3-1/TRBV3-2; cdr3_nt: TGTGCCAGCAGCCAAGAGACAGGTCCCTCACCCCTCCACTTT; cdr3_aa: CASSQETGPSPLHF
d_call: NA; j_call: TRBJ2-5; clone_size: NA; v_call: TRBV18; cdr3_nt: TGTGCCAGCTCACCTCTGACAGAAGGAGAGACCCAGTACTTC; cdr3_aa: CASSPLTEGETQYF
d_call: TRBD1; j_call: TRBJ1-1; clone_size: NA; v_call: TRBV30; cdr3_nt: TGTGCCTGGAGTGCCCCCCTTGGGACAGGGATATCATCGGGCACTGAAGCTTTCTTT; cdr3_aa: CAWSAPLGTGISSGTEAFF
d_call: NA; j_call: TRBJ1-3; clone_size: NA; v_call: TRBV19; cdr3_nt: TGTGCCAGCCGAGAAGCTGGAAACACCATATATTTT; cdr3_aa: CASREAGNTIYF
d_call: TRBD1; j_call: TRBJ2-3; clone_size: NA; v_call: TRBV30; cdr3_nt: TGTGCCTGGACAGGACAGGGGCCAGATACGCAGTATTTT; cdr3_aa: CAWTGQGPDTQYF
d_call: TRBD1; j_call: TRBJ2-1; clone_size: NA; v_call: TRBV18; cdr3_nt: TGTGCCAGCTCACCACCGGGGACAGCCTACAATGAGCAGTTCTTC; cdr3_aa: CASSPPGTAYNEQFF
d_call: TRBD2; j_call: TRBJ2-3; clone_size: NA; v_call: TRBV5-1; cdr3_nt: TGCGCCAGCAGCCTTAGCGGGGGTACGCAGTATTTT; cdr3_aa: CASSLSGGTQYF
d_call: NA; j_call: TRBJ1-4; clone_size: NA; v_call: TRBV18; cdr3_nt: TGTGCCAGCTCACCGGGAGCCGCTGGTGAAAAACTGTTTTTT; cdr3_aa: CASSPGAAGEKLFF
d_call: NA; j_call: TRBJ1-6; clone_size: few; v_call: TRBV14; cdr3_nt: TGTGCCAGCAGCCCCACCGTGGGGGCAAGTTCACCCCTCCACTTT; cdr3_aa: CASSPTVGASSPLHF
d_call: NA; j_call: TRBJ1-1; clone_size: NA; v_call: TRBV5-1; cdr3_nt: TGCGCCAGCAGCATGACAGGCTCCAAGAACACTGAAGCTTTCTTT; cdr3_aa: CASSMTGSKNTEAFF
d_call: TRBD1; j_call: TRBJ2-7; clone_size: few; v_call: TRBV2; cdr3_nt: TGTGCCAGCATGCTGGACAGGGGGTCCTACGAGCAGTACTTC; cdr3_aa: CASMLDRGSYEQYF
d_call: NA; j_call: TRBJ1-2; clone_size: NA; v_call: TRBV6-1; cdr3_nt: TGTGCCAGCAGTGATTCGGGGGTGGGTTTTGGGGTTAAGTATGGCTACACCTTC; cdr3_aa: CASSDSGVGFGVKYGYTF
d_call: TRBD2; j_call: TRBJ2-7; clone_size: NA; v_call: TRBV27; cdr3_nt: TGTGCCAGCAGTTTTAGCGGGGGGCTGGAGCAGTACTTC; cdr3_aa: CASSFSGGLEQYF
d_call: TRBD1; j_call: TRBJ2-7; clone_size: NA; v_call: TRBV9; cdr3_nt: TGTGCCAGCAGCGAAGGGACAGGGTCTTACGAGCAGTACTTC; cdr3_aa: CASSEGTGSYEQYF
d_call: NA; j_call: TRBJ1-2; clone_size: NA; v_call: TRBV7-6; cdr3_nt: TGTGCCAGCAGCTTAGAGGCAGGGTTTGGCTACACCTTC; cdr3_aa: CASSLEAGFGYTF
d_call: NA; j_call: TRBJ1-1; clone_size: NA; v_call: TRBV29-1; cdr3_nt: TGCAGCGGCCAGACCGCGGGCACTGAAGCTTTCTTT; cdr3_aa: CSGQTAGTEAFF
d_call: TRBD1; j_call: TRBJ2-7; clone_size: NA; v_call: TRBV30; cdr3_nt: TGTGCCTGGAGTACGGGTCAGGGGGCCCACGAGCAGTACTTC; cdr3_aa: CAWSTGQGAHEQYF
d_call: TRBD2; j_call: TRBJ2-2; clone_size: NA; v_call: TRBV4-2; cdr3_nt: TGTGCCAGCAGCCAAGATCGGAGCGGGGGTCCGAACACCGGGGAGCTGTTTTTT; cdr3_aa: CASSQDRSGGPNTGELFF
d_call: TRBD1; j_call: TRBJ2-3; clone_size: NA; v_call: TRBV5-1; cdr3_nt: TGCGCCAGCAAAGGGACAGGGGAAGCAGATACGCAGTATTTT; cdr3_aa: CASKGTGEADTQYF
d_call: NA; j_call: TRBJ1-1; clone_size: NA; v_call: TRBV27; cdr3_nt: TGTGCCAGCAGTTTAACAGGAACGAACACTGAAGCTTTCTTT; cdr3_aa: CASSLTGTNTEAFF
d_call: TRBD1; j_call: TRBJ2-7; clone_size: NA; v_call: TRBV3-1/TRBV3-2; cdr3_nt: TGTGCCAGCAGCCAGACAGGGAGAGGCTACGAGCAGTACTTC; cdr3_aa: CASSQTGRGYEQYF
d_call: TRBD1; j_call: TRBJ2-7; clone_size: NA; v_call: TRBV3-1/TRBV3-2; cdr3_nt: TGTGCCAGCAGCCAAGGGACAGGGGGCGAGCAGTACTTC; cdr3_aa: CASSQGTGGEQYF
d_call: NA; j_call: TRBJ1-4; clone_size: once; v_call: TRBV7-2; cdr3_nt: TGTGCCAGCGAACCTCGGACAGACCATCTCTTAGAAAAACTGTTTTTT; cdr3_aa: CASEPRTDHLLEKLFF
d_call: TRBD1; j_call: TRBJ1-2; clone_size: NA; v_call: TRBV18; cdr3_nt: TGTGCCAGCTCCCCCGACAGGGTTTATGGCTACACCTTC; cdr3_aa: CASSPDRVYGYTF